This record covers a single T cell receptor beta chain. This record belongs to a study of blood T cell repertoires in COVID-19. Study summary: Acute and convalescent COVID-19 samples came from the United States, Italy and Spain. PBMCs, B-cell-depleted T cells, or T cells provided the cDNA or gDNA that made up the material.

Original data processing: Nucleated cell number was recorded as an estimate derived from reference gene primer amplification. The assay was immunoSEQ multiplex PCR, and TCRdb's table has in-frame clones only and misses some. The V and J calls and clone size come from that table; D and trimming were worked out from the DNA. Found here are roughly 200,000 clones, more than 65% of them singletons; the top ten hold under 15%. This CDR3 contains 14 residues. CDR1 is SEHNR and CDR2 is FQNEAQ in the germline V gene (reference sequence). Losses at the gene ends were 5 bases for V and 6 bases for J; bases not matched to a gene: 5.

The TCR was taken from a human donor in a cohort sampled during active COVID-19. Sequenced: peripheral blood. V usage is TRBV7-9 and J usage is TRBJ2-1, with 9 bases lining up with TRBD1. The CDR3 reads CASSTGTGSNEQFF. The CDR3 DNA reads TGTGCCAGCAGCACCGGGACAGGGAGCAATGAGCAGTTCTTC.